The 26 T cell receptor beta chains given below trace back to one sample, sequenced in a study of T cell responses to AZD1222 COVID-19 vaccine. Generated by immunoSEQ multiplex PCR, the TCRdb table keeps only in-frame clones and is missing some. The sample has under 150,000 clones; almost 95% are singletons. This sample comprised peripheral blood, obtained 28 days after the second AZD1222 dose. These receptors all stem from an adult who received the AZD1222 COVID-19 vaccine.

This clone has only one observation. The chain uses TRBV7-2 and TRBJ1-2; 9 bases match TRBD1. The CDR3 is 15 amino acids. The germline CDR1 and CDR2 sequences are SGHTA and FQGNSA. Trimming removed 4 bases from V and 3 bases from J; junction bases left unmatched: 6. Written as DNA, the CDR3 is TGTGCCAGCAGCTCGTACAGGGGGCAAGACTATGGCTACACCTTC. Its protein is CASSSYRGQDYGYTF.

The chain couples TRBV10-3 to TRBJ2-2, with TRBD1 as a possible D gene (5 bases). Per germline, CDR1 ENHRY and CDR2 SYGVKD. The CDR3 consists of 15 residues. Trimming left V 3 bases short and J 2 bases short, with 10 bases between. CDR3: CAISEGRANTGELFF. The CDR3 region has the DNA TGTGCCATCAGTGAAGGCAGGGCCAACACCGGGGAGCTGTTTTTT.

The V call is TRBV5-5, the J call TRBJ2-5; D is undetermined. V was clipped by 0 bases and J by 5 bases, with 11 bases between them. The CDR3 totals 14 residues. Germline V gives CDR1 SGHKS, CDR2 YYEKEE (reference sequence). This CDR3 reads CASSLAGIEETQYF. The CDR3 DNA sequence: TGTGCCAGCAGCTTGGCGGGCATTGAGGAGACCCAGTACTTC.

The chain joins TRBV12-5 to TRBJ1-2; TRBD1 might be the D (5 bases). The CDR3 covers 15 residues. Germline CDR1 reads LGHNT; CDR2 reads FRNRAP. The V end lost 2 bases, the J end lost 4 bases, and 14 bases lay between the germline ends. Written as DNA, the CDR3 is TGTGCTAGTGGTTTGTGGGGGGAAGCCTTCTATGGCTACACCTTC. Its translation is CASGLWGEAFYGYTF.

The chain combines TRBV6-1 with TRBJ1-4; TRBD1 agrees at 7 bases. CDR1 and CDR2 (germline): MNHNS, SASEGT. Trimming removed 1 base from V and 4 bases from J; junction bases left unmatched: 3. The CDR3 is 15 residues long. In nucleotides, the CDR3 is TGTGCCAGCAGTGAAGAGAGGGACAGTAATGAAAAACTGTTTTTT. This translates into CASSEERDSNEKLFF.

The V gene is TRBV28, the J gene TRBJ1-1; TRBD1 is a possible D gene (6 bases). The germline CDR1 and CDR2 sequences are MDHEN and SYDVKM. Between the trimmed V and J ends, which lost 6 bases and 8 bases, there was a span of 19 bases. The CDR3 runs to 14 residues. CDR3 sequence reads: CASSPPWTALEAFF. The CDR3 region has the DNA TGTGCCAGCAGCCCCCCTTGGACAGCTCTGGAAGCTTTCTTT.

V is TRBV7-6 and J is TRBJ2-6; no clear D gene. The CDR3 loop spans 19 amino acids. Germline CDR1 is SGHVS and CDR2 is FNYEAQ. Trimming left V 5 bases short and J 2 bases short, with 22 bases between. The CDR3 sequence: CASSPRYGSLRPGANVLTF. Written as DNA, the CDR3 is TGTGCCAGCAGCCCTCGCTATGGATCCTTACGCCCTGGGGCCAACGTCCTGACTTTC. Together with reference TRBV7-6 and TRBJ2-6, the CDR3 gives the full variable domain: GAGVSQSPRYKVTKRGQDVALRCDPISGHVSLYWYRQALGQGPEFLTYFNYEAQQDKSGLPNDRFSAERPEGSISTLTIQRTEQRDSAMYRCASSPRYGSLRPGANVLTFGAGSRLTVL.

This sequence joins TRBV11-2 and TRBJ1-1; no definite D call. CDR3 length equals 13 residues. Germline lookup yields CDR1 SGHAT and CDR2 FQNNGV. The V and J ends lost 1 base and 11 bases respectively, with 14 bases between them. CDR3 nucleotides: TGTGCCAGCAGCTTAGGTCTGGAGATAAACGCTTTCTTT. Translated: CASSLGLEINAFF. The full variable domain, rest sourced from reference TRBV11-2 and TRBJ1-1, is EAGVAQSPRYKIIEKRQSVAFWCNPISGHATLYWYQQILGQGPKLLIQFQNNGVVDDSQLPKDRFSAERLKGVDSTLKIQPAKLEDSAVYLCASSLGLEINAFFGQGTRLTVV.

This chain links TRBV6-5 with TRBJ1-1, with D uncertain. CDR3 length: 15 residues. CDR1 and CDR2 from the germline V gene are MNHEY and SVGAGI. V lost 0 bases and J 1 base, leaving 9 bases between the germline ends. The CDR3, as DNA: TGTGCCAGCAGTTACTCTTCCAGCTGGAACACTGAAGCTTTCTTT. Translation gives CASSYSSSWNTEAFF.

The CDR3 DNA reads as TGTGCCAGCAGCTTATCAGGGGCGGCAGGGGACGGCTACACCTTC. Translation gives CASSLSGAAGDGYTF. The chain uses TRBV7-9 and TRBJ1-2, with D tentatively TRBD1 (6 bases). V was cut by 2 bases and J by 8 bases, with 18 bases left in between. The CDR3 has 15 amino acids. The germline V gene has CDR1 SEHNR and CDR2 FQNEAQ (reference sequence).

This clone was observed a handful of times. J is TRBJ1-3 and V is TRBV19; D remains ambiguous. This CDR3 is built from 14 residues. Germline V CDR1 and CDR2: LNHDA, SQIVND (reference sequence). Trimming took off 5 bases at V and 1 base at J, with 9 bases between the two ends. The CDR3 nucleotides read TGTGCCAGTAGTCCGGGTTCGTCTGGAAACACCATATATTTT. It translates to CASSPGSSGNTIYF.

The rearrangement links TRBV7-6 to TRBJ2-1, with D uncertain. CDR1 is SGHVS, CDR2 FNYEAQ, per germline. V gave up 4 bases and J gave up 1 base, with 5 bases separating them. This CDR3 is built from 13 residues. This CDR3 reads CASSSYSYNEQFF. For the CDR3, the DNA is TGTGCCAGCAGCTCTTATTCCTACAATGAGCAGTTCTTC.

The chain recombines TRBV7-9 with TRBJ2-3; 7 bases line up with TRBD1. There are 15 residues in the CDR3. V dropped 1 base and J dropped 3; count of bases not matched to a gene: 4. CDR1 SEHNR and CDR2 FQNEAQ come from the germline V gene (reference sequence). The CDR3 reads CASSLVAGGTDTQYF. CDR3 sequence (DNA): TGTGCCAGCAGCTTAGTGGCAGGGGGAACAGATACGCAGTATTTT.

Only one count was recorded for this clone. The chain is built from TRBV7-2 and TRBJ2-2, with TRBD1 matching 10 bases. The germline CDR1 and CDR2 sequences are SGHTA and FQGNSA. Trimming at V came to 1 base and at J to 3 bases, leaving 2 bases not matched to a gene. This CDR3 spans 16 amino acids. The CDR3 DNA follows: TGTGCCAGCAGCTTAGTAGGGACAGGGGACACCGGGGAGCTGTTTTTT. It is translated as CASSLVGTGDTGELFF. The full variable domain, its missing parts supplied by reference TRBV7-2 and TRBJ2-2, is GAGVSQSPSNKVTEKGKDVELRCDPISGHTALYWYRQSLGQGLEFLIYFQGNSAPDKSGLPSDRFSAERTGGSVSTLTIQRTQQEDSAVYLCASSLVGTGDTGELFFGEGSRLTVL.

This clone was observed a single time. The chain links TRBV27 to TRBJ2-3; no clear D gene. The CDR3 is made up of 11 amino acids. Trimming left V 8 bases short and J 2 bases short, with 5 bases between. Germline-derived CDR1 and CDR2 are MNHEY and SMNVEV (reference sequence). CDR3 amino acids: CASGFTDTQYF. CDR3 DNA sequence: TGTGCCAGCGGATTCACAGATACGCAGTATTTT.

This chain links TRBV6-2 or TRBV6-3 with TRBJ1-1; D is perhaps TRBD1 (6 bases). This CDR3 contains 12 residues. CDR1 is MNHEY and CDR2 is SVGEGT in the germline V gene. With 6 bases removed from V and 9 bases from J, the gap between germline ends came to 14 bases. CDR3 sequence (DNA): TGTGCCAGCAGCCAATGGCAGGGGCAAGCTTTCTTT. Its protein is CASSQWQGQAFF.

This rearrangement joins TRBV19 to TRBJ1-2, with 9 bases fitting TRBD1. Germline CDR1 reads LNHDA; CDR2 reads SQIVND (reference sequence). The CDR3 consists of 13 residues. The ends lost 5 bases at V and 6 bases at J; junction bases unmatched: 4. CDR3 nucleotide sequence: TGTGCCAGTAGTGTCGGGACAGGGCATGGCTACACCTTC. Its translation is CASSVGTGHGYTF. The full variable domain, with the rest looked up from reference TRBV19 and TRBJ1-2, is DGGITQSPKYLFRKEGQNVTLSCEQNLNHDAMYWYRQDPGQGLRLIYYSQIVNDFQKGDIAEGYSVSREKKESFPLTVTSAQKNPTAFYLCASSVGTGHGYTFGSGTRLTVV.

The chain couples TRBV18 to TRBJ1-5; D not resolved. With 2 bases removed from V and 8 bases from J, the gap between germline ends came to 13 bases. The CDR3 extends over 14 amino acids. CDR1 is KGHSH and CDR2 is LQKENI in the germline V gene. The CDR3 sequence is CASSPESGKEPQHF. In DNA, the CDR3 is TGTGCCAGCTCACCAGAAAGCGGGAAGGAGCCCCAGCATTTT.

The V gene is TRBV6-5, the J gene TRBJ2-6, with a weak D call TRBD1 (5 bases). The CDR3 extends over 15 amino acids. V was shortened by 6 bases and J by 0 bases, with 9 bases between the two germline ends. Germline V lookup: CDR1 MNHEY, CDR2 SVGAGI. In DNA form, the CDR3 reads TGTGCCAGCAGCGGACATAACTCTGGGGCCAACGTCCTGACTTTC. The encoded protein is CASSGHNSGANVLTF.

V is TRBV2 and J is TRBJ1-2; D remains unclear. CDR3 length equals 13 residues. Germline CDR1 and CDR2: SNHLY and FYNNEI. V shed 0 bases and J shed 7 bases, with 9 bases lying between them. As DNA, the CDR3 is TGTGCCAGCAGTGAAGCGGGAGTCCTTGGCTACACCTTC. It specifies CASSEAGVLGYTF.

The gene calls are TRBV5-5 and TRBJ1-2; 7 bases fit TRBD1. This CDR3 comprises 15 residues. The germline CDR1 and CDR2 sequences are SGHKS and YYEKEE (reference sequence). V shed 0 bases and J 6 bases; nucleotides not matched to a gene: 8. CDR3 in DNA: TGTGCCAGCAGCTTGGGAGGGACAGTTCATGATGGCTACACCTTC. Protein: CASSLGGTVHDGYTF. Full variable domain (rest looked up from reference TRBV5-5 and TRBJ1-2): DAGVTQSPTHLIKTRGQQVTLRCSPISGHKSVSWYQQVLGQGPQFIFQYYEKEERGRGNFPDRFSARQFPNYSSELNVNALLLGDSALYLCASSLGGTVHDGYTFGSGTRLTVV.

The CDR3 sequence is CASSIQGPHEAFF. DNA for the CDR3: TGTGCCAGTAGTATACAGGGACCCCATGAAGCTTTCTTT. This sequence joins TRBV19 and TRBJ1-1; a possible D gene is TRBD1 (5 bases). V lost 2 bases and J 7 bases, leaving 11 bases between the germline ends. Per the germline V gene, CDR1 is LNHDA and CDR2 is SQIVND (reference sequence). The CDR3 length is 13 residues.

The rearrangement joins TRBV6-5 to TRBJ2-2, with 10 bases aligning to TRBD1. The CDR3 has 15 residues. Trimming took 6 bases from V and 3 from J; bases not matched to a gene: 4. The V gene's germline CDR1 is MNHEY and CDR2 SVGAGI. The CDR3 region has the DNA TGTGCCAGCAGACGGACAGGGGGATACACCGGGGAGCTGTTTTTT. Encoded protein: CASRRTGGYTGELFF.

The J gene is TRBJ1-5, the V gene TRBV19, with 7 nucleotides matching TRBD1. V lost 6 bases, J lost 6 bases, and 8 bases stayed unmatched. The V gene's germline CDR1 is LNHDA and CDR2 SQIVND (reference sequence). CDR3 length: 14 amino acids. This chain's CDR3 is CASSPKGAIQPQHF. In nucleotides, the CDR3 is TGTGCCAGTAGCCCCAAGGGGGCTATTCAGCCCCAGCATTTT.

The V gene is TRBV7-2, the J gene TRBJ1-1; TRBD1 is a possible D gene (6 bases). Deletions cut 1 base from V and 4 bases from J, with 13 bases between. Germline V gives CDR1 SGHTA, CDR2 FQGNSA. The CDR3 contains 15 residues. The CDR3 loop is CASSLEGGASTEAFF. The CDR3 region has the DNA TGTGCCAGCAGCTTAGAAGGGGGGGCGAGCACTGAAGCTTTCTTT.

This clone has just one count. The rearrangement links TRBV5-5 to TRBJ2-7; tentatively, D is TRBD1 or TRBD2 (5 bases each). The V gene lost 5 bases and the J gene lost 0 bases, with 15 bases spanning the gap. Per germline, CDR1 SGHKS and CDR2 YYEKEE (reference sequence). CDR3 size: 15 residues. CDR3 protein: CASRNNWDGSYEQYF. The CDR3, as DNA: TGTGCCAGCAGAAACAACTGGGACGGCTCCTACGAGCAGTACTTC.